Listed below are T cell receptor beta chains from one sample, sequenced in a study of shared clonotypes between healthy human individuals. Only in-frame clones appear in the TCRdb table, and some are missing; sequencing was by immunoSEQ multiplex PCR. The profile shows about 2 million clones, 85% to 95% of them singletons. Sequenced material: naive CD4+ T cells sorted from blood. Every receptor here comes from a man aged 18 to 35 in good health. Both conserved end residues are part of each CDR3. The D gene is left open where the match is weak. Clone size, where shown, is once, few, many, or a class for clones that have expanded.

clone_size	v_call	d_call	cdr3_length	j_call	cdr3_aa	cdr3_nt
NA	TRBV10-3	NA	15	TRBJ1-1	CAISESGQGNTEAFF	TGTGCCATCAGTGAGTCAGGTCAGGGAAACACTGAAGCTTTCTTT
NA	TRBV11-3	TRBD2	15	TRBJ2-1	CASSLAGGSYNEQFF	TGTGCCAGCAGCTTAGCGGGAGGGTCCTACAATGAGCAGTTCTTC
NA	TRBV6-6	NA	15	TRBJ2-7	CTSRDGGGSSYEQYF	TGTACCAGTCGGGACGGAGGGGGAAGCTCCTACGAGCAGTACTTC
NA	TRBV28	NA	12	TRBJ1-1	CASSWFGTEAFF	TGTGCCAGCAGTTGGTTCGGCACTGAAGCTTTCTTT
NA	TRBV10-3	TRBD1	15	TRBJ1-2	CAISESLTGAHGYTF	TGTGCCATCAGTGAGTCGTTGACAGGGGCCCATGGCTACACCTTC
NA	TRBV7-9	NA	14	TRBJ2-5	CASSLSYPEETQYF	TGTGCCAGCAGCTTAAGTTATCCGGAAGAGACCCAGTACTTC
NA	TRBV28	NA	12	TRBJ1-4	CASRGMGEKLFF	TGTGCCAGCAGGGGGATGGGGGAAAAACTGTTTTTT
once	TRBV4-1	NA	13	TRBJ1-1	CASSGNVNTEAFF	TGCGCCAGCAGCGGGAATGTGAACACTGAAGCTTTCTTT
NA	TRBV6-5	TRBD1	13	TRBJ1-2	CASSYGQGVGYTF	TGTGCCAGCAGTTACGGCCAGGGGGTAGGCTACACCTTC
NA	TRBV2	NA	12	TRBJ2-3	CATDMGTDTQYF	TGTGCCACCGATATGGGCACAGATACGCAGTATTTT
NA	TRBV30	TRBD1	15	TRBJ1-5	CAWDLQGRRNQPQHF	TGTGCCTGGGACCTACAGGGGAGGCGCAATCAGCCCCAGCATTTT
NA	TRBV10-3	TRBD1	14	TRBJ1-1	CAISAITGGPEAFF	TGTGCCATCAGTGCAATAACAGGGGGCCCTGAAGCTTTCTTT
NA	TRBV28	TRBD1	16	TRBJ2-7	CASSSPPAQGPYEQYF	TGTGCCAGCAGTTCCCCCCCCGCACAGGGGCCCTACGAGCAGTACTTC
NA	TRBV7-2	NA	14	TRBJ2-5	CASSLGLVGETQYF	TGTGCCAGCAGCTTAGGGCTAGTTGGAGAGACCCAGTACTTC
NA	TRBV18	TRBD1	16	TRBJ1-3	CASSRQGGVTGNTIYF	TGTGCCAGCTCTCGACAGGGCGGGGTAACTGGAAACACCATATATTTT
NA	TRBV28	NA	14	TRBJ1-5	CASSLLQVNQPQHF	TGTGCCAGCAGTTTACTACAGGTCAATCAGCCCCAGCATTTT
NA	TRBV5-1	TRBD1	14	TRBJ2-5	CASSDRGQGETQYF	TGCGCCAGCAGCGACAGGGGGCAAGGGGAGACCCAGTACTTC
NA	TRBV18	NA	11	TRBJ2-5	CASSPLETQYF	TGTGCCAGCTCACCACTTGAGACCCAGTACTTC
NA	TRBV7-2	TRBD2	17	TRBJ2-7	CASSPGLAGGLKGEQYF	TGTGCCAGCAGCCCCGGACTAGCGGGAGGGCTTAAGGGCGAGCAGTACTTC